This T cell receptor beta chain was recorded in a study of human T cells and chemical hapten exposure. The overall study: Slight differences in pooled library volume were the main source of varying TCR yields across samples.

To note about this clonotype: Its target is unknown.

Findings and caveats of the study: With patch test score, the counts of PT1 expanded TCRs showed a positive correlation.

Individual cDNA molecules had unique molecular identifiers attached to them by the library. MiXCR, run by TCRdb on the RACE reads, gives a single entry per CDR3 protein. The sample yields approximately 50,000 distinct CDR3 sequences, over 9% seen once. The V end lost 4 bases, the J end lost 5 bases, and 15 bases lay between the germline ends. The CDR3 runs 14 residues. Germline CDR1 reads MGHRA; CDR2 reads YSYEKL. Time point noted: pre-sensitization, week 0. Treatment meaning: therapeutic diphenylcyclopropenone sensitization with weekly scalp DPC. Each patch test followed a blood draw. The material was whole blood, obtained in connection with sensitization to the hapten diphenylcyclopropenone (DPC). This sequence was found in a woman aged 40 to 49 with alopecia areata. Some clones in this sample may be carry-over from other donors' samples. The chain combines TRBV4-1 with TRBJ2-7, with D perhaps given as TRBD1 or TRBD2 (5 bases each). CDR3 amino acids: CASSRKRGLDEQYF. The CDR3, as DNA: TGCGCCAGCAGCCGAAAGAGGGGCCTGGACGAGCAGTACTTC.